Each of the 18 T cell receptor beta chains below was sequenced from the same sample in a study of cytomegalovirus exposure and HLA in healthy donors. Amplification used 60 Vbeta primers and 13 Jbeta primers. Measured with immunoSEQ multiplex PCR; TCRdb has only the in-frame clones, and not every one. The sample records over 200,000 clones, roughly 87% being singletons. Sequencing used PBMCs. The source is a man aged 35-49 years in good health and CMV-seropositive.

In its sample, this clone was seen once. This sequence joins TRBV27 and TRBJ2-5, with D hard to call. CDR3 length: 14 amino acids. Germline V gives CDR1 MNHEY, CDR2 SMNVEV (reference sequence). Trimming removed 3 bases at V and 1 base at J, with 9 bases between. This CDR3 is CASSFLGSQETQYF. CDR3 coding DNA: TGTGCCAGCAGTTTTCTAGGTTCCCAAGAGACCCAGTACTTC.

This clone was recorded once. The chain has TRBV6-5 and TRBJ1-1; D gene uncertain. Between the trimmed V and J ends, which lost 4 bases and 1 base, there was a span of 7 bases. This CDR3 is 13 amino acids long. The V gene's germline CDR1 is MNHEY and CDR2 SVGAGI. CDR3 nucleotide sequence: TGTGCCAGCAGTTTGGGCAGGAACACTGAAGCTTTCTTT. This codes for CASSLGRNTEAFF.

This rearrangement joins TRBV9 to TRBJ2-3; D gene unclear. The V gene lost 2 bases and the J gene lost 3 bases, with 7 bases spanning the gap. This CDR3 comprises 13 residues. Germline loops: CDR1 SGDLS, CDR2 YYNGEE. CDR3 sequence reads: CASSVLDTDTQYF. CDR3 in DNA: TGTGCCAGCAGCGTCCTAGATACAGATACGCAGTATTTT. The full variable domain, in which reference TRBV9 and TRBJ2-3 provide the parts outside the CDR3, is DSGVTQTPKHLITATGQRVTLRCSPRSGDLSVYWYQQSLDQGLQFLIQYYNGEERAKGNILERFSAQQFPDLHSELNLSSLELGDSALYFCASSVLDTDTQYFGPGTRLTVL.

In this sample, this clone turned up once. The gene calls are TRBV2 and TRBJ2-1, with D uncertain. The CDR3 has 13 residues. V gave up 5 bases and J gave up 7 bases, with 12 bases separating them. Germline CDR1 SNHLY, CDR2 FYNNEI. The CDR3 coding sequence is TGTGCCAGCAGTTTAAGAAACTTGAATGAGCAGTTCTTC. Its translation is CASSLRNLNEQFF.

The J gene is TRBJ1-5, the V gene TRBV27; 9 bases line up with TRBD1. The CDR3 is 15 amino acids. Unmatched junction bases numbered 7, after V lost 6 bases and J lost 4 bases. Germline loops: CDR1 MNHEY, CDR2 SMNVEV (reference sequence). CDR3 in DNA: TGTGCCAGCAGCACCGGGACAGGGCCTAATCAGCCCCAGCATTTT. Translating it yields CASSTGTGPNQPQHF.

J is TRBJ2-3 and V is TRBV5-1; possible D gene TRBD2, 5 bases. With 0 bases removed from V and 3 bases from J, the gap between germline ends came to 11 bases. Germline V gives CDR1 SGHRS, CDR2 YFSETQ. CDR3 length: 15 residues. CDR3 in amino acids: CASSLENTRTDTQYF. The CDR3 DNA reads TGCGCCAGCAGCTTGGAAAACACTAGGACAGATACGCAGTATTTT.

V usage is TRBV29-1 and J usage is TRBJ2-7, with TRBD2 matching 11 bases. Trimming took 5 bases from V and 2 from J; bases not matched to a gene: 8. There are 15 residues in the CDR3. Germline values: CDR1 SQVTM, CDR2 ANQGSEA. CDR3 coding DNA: TGCAGCGTTCGGGCGGGACTAGCGGTAACCTACGAGCAGTACGTC. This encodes CSVRAGLAVTYEQYV.

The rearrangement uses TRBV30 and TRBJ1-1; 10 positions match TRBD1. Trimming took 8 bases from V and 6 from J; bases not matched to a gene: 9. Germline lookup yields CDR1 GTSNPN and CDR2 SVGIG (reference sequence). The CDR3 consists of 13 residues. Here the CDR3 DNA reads TGTGCCACACGGACAGGGGGATACGCTGAAGCTTTCTTT. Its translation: CATRTGGYAEAFF.

The CDR3 nucleotides read TGTGCCAGCAGCTGGTCAGCGGGGAACAATGAGCAGTTCTTC. It specifies CASSWSAGNNEQFF. J is TRBJ2-1 and V is TRBV7-2; 7 bases fit TRBD2. Germline V gene data show CDR1 as SGHTA and CDR2 as FQGNSA. Trimming removed 4 bases from V and 5 bases from J; junction bases left unmatched: 5. The CDR3 is made up of 14 amino acids.

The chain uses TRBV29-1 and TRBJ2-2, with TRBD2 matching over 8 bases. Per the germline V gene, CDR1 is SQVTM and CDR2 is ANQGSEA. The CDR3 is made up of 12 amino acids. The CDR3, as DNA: TGCTGCGGGAGGACGAACACCGGGGAGCTGTTTTTT. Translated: CCGRTNTGELFF.

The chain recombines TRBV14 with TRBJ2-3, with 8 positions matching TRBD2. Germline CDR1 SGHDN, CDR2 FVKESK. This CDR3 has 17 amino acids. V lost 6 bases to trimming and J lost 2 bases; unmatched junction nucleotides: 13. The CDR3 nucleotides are TGTGCCAGCAGACAATCGTCGGGAGGGAGGTTCACAGATACGCAGTATTTT. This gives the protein CASRQSSGGRFTDTQYF.

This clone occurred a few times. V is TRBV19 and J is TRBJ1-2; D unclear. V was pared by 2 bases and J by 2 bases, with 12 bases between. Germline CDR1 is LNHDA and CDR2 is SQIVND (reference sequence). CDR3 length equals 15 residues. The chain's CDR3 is CASSIWPAINYGYTF. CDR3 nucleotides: TGTGCCAGTAGTATATGGCCAGCGATAAACTATGGCTACACCTTC.

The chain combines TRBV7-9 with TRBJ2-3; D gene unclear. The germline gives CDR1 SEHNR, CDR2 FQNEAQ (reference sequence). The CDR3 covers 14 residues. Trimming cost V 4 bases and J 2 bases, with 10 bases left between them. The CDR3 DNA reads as TGTGCCAGCAGCTCCTATATACCCACAGATACGCAGTATTTT. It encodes CASSSYIPTDTQYF.

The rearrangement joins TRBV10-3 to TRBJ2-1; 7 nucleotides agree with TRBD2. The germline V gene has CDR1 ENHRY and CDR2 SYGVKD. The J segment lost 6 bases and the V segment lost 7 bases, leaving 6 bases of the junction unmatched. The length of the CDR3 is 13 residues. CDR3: CAITAGDPNEQFF. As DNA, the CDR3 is TGTGCCATCACGGCGGGAGATCCCAATGAGCAGTTCTTC.

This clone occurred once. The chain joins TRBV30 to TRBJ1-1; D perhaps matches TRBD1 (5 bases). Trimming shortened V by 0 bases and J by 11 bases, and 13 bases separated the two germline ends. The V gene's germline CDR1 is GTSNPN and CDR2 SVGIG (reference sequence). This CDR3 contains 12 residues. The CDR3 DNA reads TGTGCCTGGAGTGTCAGGGCCTCTGGTGCTTTCTTT. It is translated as CAWSVRASGAFF.

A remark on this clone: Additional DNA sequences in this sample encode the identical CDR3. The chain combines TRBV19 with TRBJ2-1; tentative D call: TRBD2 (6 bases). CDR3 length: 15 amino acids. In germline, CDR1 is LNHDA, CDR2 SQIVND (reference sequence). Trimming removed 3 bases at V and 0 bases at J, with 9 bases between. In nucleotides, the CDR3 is TGTGCCAGTAGTATTAGCGGTTCCTCCTACAATGAGCAGTTCTTC. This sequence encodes CASSISGSSYNEQFF.

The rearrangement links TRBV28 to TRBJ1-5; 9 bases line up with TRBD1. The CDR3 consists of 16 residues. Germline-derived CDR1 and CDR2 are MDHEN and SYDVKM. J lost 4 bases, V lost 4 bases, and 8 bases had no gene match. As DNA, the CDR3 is TGTGCCAGCAGTTGGTATACAGGGGGCAGGAATCAGCCCCAGCATTTT. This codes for CASSWYTGGRNQPQHF.

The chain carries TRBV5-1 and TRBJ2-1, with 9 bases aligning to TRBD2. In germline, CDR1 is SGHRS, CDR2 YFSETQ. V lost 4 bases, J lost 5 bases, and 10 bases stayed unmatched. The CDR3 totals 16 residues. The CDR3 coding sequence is TGCGCCAGCAGCCTGGTCTCAGCGGGAGGACACAATGAGCAGTTCTTC. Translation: CASSLVSAGGHNEQFF.